Below, 13 T cell receptor beta chains from the same sample are listed, as sequenced in a study of identical twins. TCRdb itself ran the 5' RACE reads through MiXCR, one entry per CDR3 protein. In the table there are some 730,000 distinct CDR3 sequences, approximately 18% of which are singletons. These data also formed part of another study, on T cells expressing NK-cell markers.

Sequenced input: PBMCs. The receptors here all came from a woman aged 18-30 years in good health.

There are a few counts of this clonotype. The V and J genes are TRBV12-3 or TRBV12-4 and TRBJ2-7, with 10 nucleotides matching TRBD1. The CDR3 spans 15 residues. The V gene end was trimmed by 5 bases and the J gene end by 3 bases; junction bases not matched to a gene: 7. CDR3 region: CASSPIGTGVYEQYF. The CDR3, as DNA: TGTGCCAGCAGTCCTATCGGGACAGGGGTCTACGAGCAGTACTTC.

The V gene is TRBV14, the J gene TRBJ2-1; TRBD1 aligns across 9 bases. Germline V gene lookup returns CDR1 SGHDN and CDR2 FVKESK. Trimming took 1 base from V and 9 from J; bases not matched to a gene: 10. This CDR3 comprises 16 residues. CDR3: CASSQAGTGRGGEQFF. CDR3 nucleotide sequence: TGTGCCAGCAGCCAAGCCGGGACAGGGCGAGGAGGTGAGCAGTTCTTC.

J is TRBJ2-1 and V is TRBV20-1; weak D call: TRBD2 (6 bases). V was cut by 6 bases and J by 10 bases, with 25 bases left in between. Per the germline V gene, CDR1 is DFQATT and CDR2 is SNEGSKA (reference sequence). The CDR3 runs 15 residues. This CDR3 is CSAPPGGTVQWEQFF. CDR3 coding DNA: TGCAGTGCCCCACCCGGGGGAACAGTCCAGTGGGAGCAGTTCTTC.

This chain links TRBV11-2 with TRBJ2-1; 7 nucleotides agree with TRBD2. The CDR3 spans 15 residues. The V gene's germline CDR1 is SGHAT and CDR2 FQNNGV. V lost 4 bases and J lost 2; bases outside the gene matches: 5. CDR3 nucleotides: TGTGCCAGCAGCTGGGCGGGAGACGCCTACAATGAGCAGTTCTTC. The encoded protein is CASSWAGDAYNEQFF.

The gene calls are TRBV21-1 and TRBJ2-7; the DNA was not used to check the table's D call, TRBD2. TRBV21-1 is noted as a pseudogene. This CDR3 region has 15 residues. CDR3 bases: TGTGCCAGCAATTACGGGGCTAGCGGAGCCTACGAGCAGTACTTC. Amino acid sequence: CASNYGASGAYEQYF.

The genes are TRBV12-3 or TRBV12-4 and TRBJ2-7, with 8 bases aligning to TRBD1. This CDR3 comprises 15 residues. Trimming removed 5 bases from V and 2 bases from J; junction bases left unmatched: 8. The CDR3 DNA is TGTGCCAGCAGTATGGGACAGGAACAAACCTACGAGCAGTACTTC. Translation: CASSMGQEQTYEQYF.

The chain couples TRBV6-1 to TRBJ1-1, with 7 bases identical to TRBD1. The junction had 11 bases not matched to a gene; V was cut back by 6 bases and J by 7 bases. CDR1 is MNHNS, CDR2 SASEGT, per germline. The CDR3 spans 14 residues. The CDR3 nucleotides are TGTGCCAGCAGCTCCGGTGACAGGGTGAATGAAGCTTTCTTT. Encoded protein: CASSSGDRVNEAFF.

There are many counts of this clonotype. CDR3: CASGPAHSGNTIYF. The CDR3 DNA reads as TGTGCCAGCGGACCCGCCCACTCTGGAAACACCATATATTTT. The chain recombines TRBV12-3 or TRBV12-4 with TRBJ1-3, with no clear D. The CDR3 is 14 residues long. V lost 8 bases and J lost 0, with 11 bases in between.

This clonotype was counted only a few times. The genes are TRBV5-6 and TRBJ2-7; 10 bases match TRBD2. Trimming cost V 4 bases and J 0 bases; bases outside gene matches: 4. This CDR3 contains 15 residues. Germline CDR1 SGHDT, CDR2 YYEEEE. For the CDR3, the DNA is TGTGCCAGCAGCCCTCTAGCGGGGGCCTCCTACGAGCAGTACTTC. It specifies CASSPLAGASYEQYF. Using reference TRBV5-6 and TRBJ2-7 for the parts outside the CDR3, the full variable domain is DAGVTQSPTHLIKTRGQQVTLRCSPKSGHDTVSWYQQALGQGPQFIFQYYEEEERQRGNFPDRFSGHQFPNYSSELNVNALLLGDSALYLCASSPLAGASYEQYFGPGTRLTVT.

This clonotype was seen only a few times. J is TRBJ2-3 and V is TRBV12-3 or TRBV12-4, with no clear D. V was clipped by 6 bases and J by 0 bases, with 13 bases between them. This CDR3 is built from 15 residues. The CDR3 here is CASSRVAFSTDTQYF. CDR3 nucleotide sequence: TGTGCCAGCAGCCGGGTAGCCTTCAGCACAGATACGCAGTATTTT.

This clonotype has a count of ten or more. This sequence joins TRBV6-5 and TRBJ2-7; maybe TRBD2 (6 bases). V lost 6 bases, J lost 4 bases, and 10 bases lay in between. Germline assignment: CDR1 MNHEY and CDR2 SVGAGI. The CDR3 totals 12 residues. The CDR3 loop is CASRGLTYEQYF. For the CDR3, the DNA is TGTGCCAGCAGAGGACTAACTTACGAGCAGTACTTC.

V usage is TRBV6-2 or TRBV6-3 and J usage is TRBJ2-5; 10 nucleotides align to TRBD1. The CDR3 runs 16 residues. The V segment lost 0 bases and the J segment 5 bases; nucleotides outside the gene matches: 6. CDR1 and CDR2 from the germline V gene are MNHEY and SVGEGT. The CDR3 reads CASSYSGQGVLETQYF. CDR3 DNA sequence: TGTGCCAGCAGTTACTCCGGACAGGGGGTCTTGGAGACCCAGTACTTC.

The chain combines TRBV20-1 with TRBJ1-1; D is undetermined. The V gene's germline CDR1 is DFQATT and CDR2 SNEGSKA (reference sequence). V was clipped by 5 bases and J by 5 bases, with 15 bases between them. The CDR3 has 13 residues. CDR3 amino acids: CSASTVVETEAFF. In DNA form, the CDR3 reads TGCAGTGCTTCCACCGTGGTGGAGACTGAAGCTTTCTTT.